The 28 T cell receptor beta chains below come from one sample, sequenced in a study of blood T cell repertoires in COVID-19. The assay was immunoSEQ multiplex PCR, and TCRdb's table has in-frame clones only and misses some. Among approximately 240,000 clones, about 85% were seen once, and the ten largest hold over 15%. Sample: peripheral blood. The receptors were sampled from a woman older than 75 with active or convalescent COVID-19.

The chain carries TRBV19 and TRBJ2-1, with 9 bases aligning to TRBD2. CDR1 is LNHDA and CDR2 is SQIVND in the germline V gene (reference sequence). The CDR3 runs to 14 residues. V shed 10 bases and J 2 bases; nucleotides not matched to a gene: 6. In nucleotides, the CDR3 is TGTGCCACTCTTAGCGGGAGTACCTACAATGAGCAGTTCTTC. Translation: CATLSGSTYNEQFF.

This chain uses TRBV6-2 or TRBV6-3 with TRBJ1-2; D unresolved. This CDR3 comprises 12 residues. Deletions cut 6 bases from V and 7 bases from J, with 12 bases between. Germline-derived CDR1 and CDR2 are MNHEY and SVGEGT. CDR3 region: CASSRLEVGYTF. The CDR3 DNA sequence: TGTGCCAGCAGCCGACTCGAGGTTGGCTACACCTTC.

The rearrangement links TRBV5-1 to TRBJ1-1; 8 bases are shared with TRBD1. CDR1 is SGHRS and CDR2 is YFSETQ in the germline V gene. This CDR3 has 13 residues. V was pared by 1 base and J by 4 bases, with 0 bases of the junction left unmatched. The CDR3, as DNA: TGCGCCAGCAGCTTGACAGGGGGCACTGAAGCTTTCTTT. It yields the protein CASSLTGGTEAFF.

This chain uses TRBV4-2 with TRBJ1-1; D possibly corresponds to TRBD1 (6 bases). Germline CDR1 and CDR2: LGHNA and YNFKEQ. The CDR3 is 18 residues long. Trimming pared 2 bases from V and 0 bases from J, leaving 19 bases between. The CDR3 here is CASSQYPNRENVNTEAFF. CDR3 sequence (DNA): TGTGCCAGCAGCCAATACCCAAACAGGGAGAATGTGAACACTGAAGCTTTCTTT.

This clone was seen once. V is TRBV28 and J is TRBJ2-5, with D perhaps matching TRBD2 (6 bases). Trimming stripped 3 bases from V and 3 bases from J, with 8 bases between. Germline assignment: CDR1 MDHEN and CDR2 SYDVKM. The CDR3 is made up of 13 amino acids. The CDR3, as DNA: TGTGCCAGCAGTTTGACGGGGGAAGAGACCCAGTACTTC. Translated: CASSLTGEETQYF.

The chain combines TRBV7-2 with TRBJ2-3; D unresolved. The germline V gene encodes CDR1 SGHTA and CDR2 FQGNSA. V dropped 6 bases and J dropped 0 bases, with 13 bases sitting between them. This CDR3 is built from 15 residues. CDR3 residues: CASRLTQQSTDTQYF. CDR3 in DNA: TGTGCCAGCAGACTTACCCAACAGAGCACAGATACGCAGTATTTT.

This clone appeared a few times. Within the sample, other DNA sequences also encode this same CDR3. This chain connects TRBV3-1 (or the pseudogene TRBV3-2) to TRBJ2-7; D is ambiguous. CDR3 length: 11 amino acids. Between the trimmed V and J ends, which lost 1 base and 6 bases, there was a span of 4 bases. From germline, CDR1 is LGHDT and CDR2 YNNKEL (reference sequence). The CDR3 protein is CASSQASEQYF. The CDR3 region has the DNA TGTGCCAGCAGCCAAGCCAGCGAGCAGTACTTC.

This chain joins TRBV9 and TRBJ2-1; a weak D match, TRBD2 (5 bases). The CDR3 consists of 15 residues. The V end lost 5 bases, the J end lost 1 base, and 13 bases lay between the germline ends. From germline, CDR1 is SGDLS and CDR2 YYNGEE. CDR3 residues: CASSATSSSYNEQFF. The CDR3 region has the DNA TGTGCCAGCAGTGCTACTAGTTCTTCCTACAATGAGCAGTTCTTC.

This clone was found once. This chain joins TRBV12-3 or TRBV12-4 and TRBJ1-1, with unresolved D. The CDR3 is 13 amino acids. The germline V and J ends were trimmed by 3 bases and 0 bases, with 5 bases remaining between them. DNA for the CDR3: TGTGCCAGCAGTTTTCAGATGAACACTGAAGCTTTCTTT. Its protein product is CASSFQMNTEAFF.

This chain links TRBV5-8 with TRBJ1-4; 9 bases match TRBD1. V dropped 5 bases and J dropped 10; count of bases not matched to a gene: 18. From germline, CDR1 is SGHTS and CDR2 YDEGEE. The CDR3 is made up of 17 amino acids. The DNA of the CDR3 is TGTGCCAGCAGGGTGGACAGGGGACCGACTTTGTATGGAAAACTGTTTTTT. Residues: CASRVDRGPTLYGKLFF.

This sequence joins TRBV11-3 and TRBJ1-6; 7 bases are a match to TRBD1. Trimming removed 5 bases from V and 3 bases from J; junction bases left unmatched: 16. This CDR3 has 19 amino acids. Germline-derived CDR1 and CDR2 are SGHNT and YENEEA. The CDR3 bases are TGTGCCAGCAGCCCCCACAATTCCGGGACAGCCCTCTATAATTCACCCCTCCACTTT. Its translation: CASSPHNSGTALYNSPLHF.

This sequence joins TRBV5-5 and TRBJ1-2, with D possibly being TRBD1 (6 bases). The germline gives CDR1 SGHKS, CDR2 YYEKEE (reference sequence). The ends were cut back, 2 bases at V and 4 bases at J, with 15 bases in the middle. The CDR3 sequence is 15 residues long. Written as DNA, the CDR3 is TGTGCCAGCAGCTTACAGGGAAGGAAGACCTATGGCTACACCTTC. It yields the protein CASSLQGRKTYGYTF. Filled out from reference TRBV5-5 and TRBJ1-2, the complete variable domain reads DAGVTQSPTHLIKTRGQQVTLRCSPISGHKSVSWYQQVLGQGPQFIFQYYEKEERGRGNFPDRFSARQFPNYSSELNVNALLLGDSALYLCASSLQGRKTYGYTFGSGTRLTVV.

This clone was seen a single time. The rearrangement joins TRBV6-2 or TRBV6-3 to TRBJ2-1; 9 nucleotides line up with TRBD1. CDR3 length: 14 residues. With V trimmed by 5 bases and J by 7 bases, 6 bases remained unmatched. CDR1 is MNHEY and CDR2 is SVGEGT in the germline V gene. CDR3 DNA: TGTGCCAGCAGTCTGGGACAGGGTAAGAATGAGCAGTTCTTC. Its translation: CASSLGQGKNEQFF.

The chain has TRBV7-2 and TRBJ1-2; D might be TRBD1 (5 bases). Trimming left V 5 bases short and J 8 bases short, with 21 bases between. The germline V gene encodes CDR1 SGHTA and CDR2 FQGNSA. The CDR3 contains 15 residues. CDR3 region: CASSPVVGGVTGYTF. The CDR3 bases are TGTGCCAGCAGCCCAGTTGTGGGGGGGGTGACGGGCTACACCTTC. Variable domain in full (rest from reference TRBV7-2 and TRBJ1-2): GAGVSQSPSNKVTEKGKDVELRCDPISGHTALYWYRQSLGQGLEFLIYFQGNSAPDKSGLPSDRFSAERTGGSVSTLTIQRTQQEDSAVYLCASSPVVGGVTGYTFGSGTRLTVV.

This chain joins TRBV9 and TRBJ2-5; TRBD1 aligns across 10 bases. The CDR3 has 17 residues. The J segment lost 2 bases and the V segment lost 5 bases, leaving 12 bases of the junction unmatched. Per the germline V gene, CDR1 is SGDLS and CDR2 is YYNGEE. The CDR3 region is CASSRKPGQGIQETQYF. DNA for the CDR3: TGTGCCAGCAGTCGTAAACCGGGACAGGGGATTCAAGAGACCCAGTACTTC.

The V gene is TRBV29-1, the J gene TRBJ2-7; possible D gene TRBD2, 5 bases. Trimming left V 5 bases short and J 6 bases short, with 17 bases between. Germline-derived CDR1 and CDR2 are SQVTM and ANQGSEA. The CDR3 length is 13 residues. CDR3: CSVRHGVGREQYF. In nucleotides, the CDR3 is TGCAGCGTTCGCCACGGGGTCGGTCGCGAGCAGTACTTC.

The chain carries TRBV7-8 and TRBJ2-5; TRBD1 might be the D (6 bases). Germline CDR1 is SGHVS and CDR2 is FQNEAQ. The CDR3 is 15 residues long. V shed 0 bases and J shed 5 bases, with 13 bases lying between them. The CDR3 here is CASSLAGITGETQYF. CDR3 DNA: TGTGCCAGCAGCTTAGCGGGGATTACAGGGGAGACCCAGTACTTC.

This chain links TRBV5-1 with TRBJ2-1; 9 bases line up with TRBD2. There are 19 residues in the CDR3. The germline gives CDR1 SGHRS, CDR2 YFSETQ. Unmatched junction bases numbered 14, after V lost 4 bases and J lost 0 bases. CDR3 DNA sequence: TGCGCCAGCAGCCGAGAGGTTAATAGCGGGAGAAGCTCCTACAATGAGCAGTTCTTC. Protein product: CASSREVNSGRSSYNEQFF.

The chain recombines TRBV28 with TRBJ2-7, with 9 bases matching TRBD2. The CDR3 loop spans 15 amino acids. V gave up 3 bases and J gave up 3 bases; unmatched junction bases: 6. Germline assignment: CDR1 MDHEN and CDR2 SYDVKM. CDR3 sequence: CASSFAAGGHYEQYF. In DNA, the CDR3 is TGTGCCAGCAGTTTTGCAGCGGGGGGACACTACGAGCAGTACTTC.

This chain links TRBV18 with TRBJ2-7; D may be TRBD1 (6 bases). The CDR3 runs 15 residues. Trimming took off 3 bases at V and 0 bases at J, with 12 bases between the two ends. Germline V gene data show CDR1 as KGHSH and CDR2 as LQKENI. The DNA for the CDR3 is TGTGCCAGCTCACCGGCGACAGGCTTCTCCTACGAGCAGTACTTC. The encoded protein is CASSPATGFSYEQYF.

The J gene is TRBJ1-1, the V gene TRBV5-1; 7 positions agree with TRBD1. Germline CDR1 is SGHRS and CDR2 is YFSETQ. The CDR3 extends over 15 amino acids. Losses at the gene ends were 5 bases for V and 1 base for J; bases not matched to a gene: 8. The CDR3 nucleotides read TGCGCCAGCAGACCCACTGGGACAGCGAACACTGAAGCTTTCTTT. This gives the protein CASRPTGTANTEAFF.

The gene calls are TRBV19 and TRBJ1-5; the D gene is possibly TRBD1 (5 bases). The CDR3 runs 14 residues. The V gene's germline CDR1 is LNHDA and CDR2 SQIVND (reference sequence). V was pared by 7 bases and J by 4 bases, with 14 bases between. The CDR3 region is CASTKQGWNQPQHF. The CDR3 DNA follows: TGTGCCAGTACAAAGCAGGGATGGAATCAGCCCCAGCATTTT.

This chain's CDR3 is CASSPTGYEQYF. The CDR3 region has the DNA TGTGCCAGCAGCCCCACGGGGTACGAGCAGTACTTC. The chain links TRBV5-6 to TRBJ2-7, with a tentative D call TRBD2 (5 bases). The germline V gene encodes CDR1 SGHDT and CDR2 YYEEEE. V lost 4 bases and J lost 4, with 9 bases in between. The CDR3 consists of 12 residues.

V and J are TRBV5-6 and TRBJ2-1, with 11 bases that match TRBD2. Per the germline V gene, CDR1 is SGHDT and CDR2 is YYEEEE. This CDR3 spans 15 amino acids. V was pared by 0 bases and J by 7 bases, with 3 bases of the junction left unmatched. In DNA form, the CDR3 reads TGTGCCAGCAGCTTGGTGAGGACTAGCGGGAATGAGCAGTTCTTC. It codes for CASSLVRTSGNEQFF.

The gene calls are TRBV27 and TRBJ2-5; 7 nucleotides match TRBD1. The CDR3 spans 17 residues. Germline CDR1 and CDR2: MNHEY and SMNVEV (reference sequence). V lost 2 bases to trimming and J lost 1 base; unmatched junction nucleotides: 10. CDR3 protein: CASSLIGQGVIQETQYF. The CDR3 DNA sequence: TGTGCCAGCAGTTTAATAGGGCAGGGGGTGATCCAAGAGACCCAGTACTTC.

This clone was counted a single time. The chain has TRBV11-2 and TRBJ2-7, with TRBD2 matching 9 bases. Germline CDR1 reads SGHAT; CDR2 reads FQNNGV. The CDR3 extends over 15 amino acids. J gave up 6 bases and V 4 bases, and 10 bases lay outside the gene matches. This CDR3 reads CASSSRAGGPFEQYF. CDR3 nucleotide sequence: TGTGCCAGCAGCTCCCGAGCGGGAGGCCCTTTCGAGCAGTACTTC.

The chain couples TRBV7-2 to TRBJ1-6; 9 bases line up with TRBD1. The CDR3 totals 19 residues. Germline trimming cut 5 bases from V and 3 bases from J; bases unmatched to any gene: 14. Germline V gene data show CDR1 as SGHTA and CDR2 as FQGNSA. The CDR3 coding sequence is TGTGCCAGCAGCCCAACCATGGGACAGGGAAGTGTCTATAATTCACCCCTCCACTTT. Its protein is CASSPTMGQGSVYNSPLHF.

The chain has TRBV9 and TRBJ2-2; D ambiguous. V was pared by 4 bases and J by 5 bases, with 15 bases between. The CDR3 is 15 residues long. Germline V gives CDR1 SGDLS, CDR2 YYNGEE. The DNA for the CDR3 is TGTGCCAGCAGCCTTCTACCCCAGAGGACCGGGGAGCTGTTTTTT. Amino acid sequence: CASSLLPQRTGELFF.